This is a list of T cell receptor beta chains from one sample in a study of beta chain features in type 1 diabetes. Some clones are missing from TCRdb's copy, which holds only in-frame ones; the method was immunoSEQ multiplex PCR. The table includes under 250,000 clones, about 25% detected once. The sample comprised central memory CD4+ T cells from blood. All receptors derive from a man younger than 45 in good health. CDR3s include the opening cysteine and the closing phenylalanine or tryptophan.

CASSGDHTQQYF,TRBV4-2,TRBJ2-7
CATSGSGDYNEQFF,TRBV10-3,TRBJ2-1
CASSPGGEGTDTQYF,TRBV7-7,TRBJ2-3
CASSLNANTGELFF,TRBV7-2,TRBJ2-2
CASSPVGGSYEQYF,TRBV7-2,TRBJ2-7
CAWSVRTDNTEAFF,TRBV30,TRBJ1-1
CASSGPRRGQGYEQYF,TRBV28,TRBJ2-7
CASSLGTGDRNEQFF,TRBV7-9,TRBJ2-1
CASTQTGVEQYF,TRBV5-6,TRBJ2-7
CASSSTGRGYTF,TRBV28,TRBJ1-2
CASSPFGSSYEQYF,TRBV18,TRBJ2-7
CASTLRGQAYNEQFF,TRBV7-2,TRBJ2-1
CAWSQRVTEAFF,TRBV30,TRBJ1-1
CASSVDQGLYNEQFF,TRBV9,TRBJ2-1
CASNQGNGANVLTF,TRBV19,TRBJ2-6
CASSGQAYGYTF,TRBV2,TRBJ1-2
CASSALGGLNTEAFF,TRBV7-6,TRBJ1-1
CASSGDYQAHTQYF,TRBV5-4,TRBJ2-3
CSVAVAPGETQYF,TRBV29-1,TRBJ2-5
CASSQERNTEAFF,TRBV4-2,TRBJ1-1